The next 28 T cell receptor beta chains were all read from a single sample in a study of OX40 agonist ivuxolimab in advanced cancers. Repertoires were generated with immunoSEQ multiplex PCR, while TCRdb's copy carries only in-frame clones and drops some. The sample shows over 30,000 clones, 65% to 75% of them seen only once. This specimen consisted of CD4+ or CD8+ T cells sorted from blood, obtained in a trial of the OX40 agonist ivuxolimab. The origin of the receptors is an adult with an advanced solid tumor such as melanoma, head and neck, liver or kidney cancer.

The rearrangement links TRBV19 to TRBJ1-2; a weak D match, TRBD1 (5 bases). CDR1 and CDR2 (germline): LNHDA, SQIVND (reference sequence). V gave up 7 bases and J gave up 8 bases, with 11 bases separating them. The CDR3 is 11 residues long. The CDR3 is CASTMGDGYTF. CDR3 in DNA: TGTGCCAGTACAATGGGGGACGGCTACACCTTC.

The rearrangement joins TRBV6-6 to TRBJ1-4; TRBD1 might be the D (5 bases). V was shortened by 2 bases and J by 3 bases, with 13 bases between the two germline ends. This CDR3 comprises 16 residues. In germline, CDR1 is MNHNY, CDR2 SVGAGI (reference sequence). This CDR3 reads CASSYNWGRSNEKLFF. CDR3 DNA: TGTGCCAGCAGTTACAATTGGGGACGGTCTAATGAAAAACTGTTTTTT.

The gene calls are TRBV30 and TRBJ2-1; 11 bases fit TRBD1. The length of the CDR3 is 12 residues. CDR1 is GTSNPN and CDR2 is SVGIG in the germline V gene (reference sequence). The ends lost 4 bases at V and 12 bases at J; junction bases unmatched: 5. CDR3 residues: CAWNRDRGGQFF. The CDR3 DNA follows: TGTGCCTGGAATAGGGACAGGGGGGGGCAGTTCTTC.

The genes are TRBV7-7 and TRBJ2-5; D unresolved. The CDR3 covers 15 residues. V lost 1 base and J lost 5, with 14 bases in between. CDR1 and CDR2 (germline): SSHAT, FNYEAQ (reference sequence). This CDR3 is CASSLGPGFRETQYF. As DNA, the CDR3 is TGTGCCAGCAGCTTAGGCCCGGGTTTTAGGGAGACCCAGTACTTC.

This sequence joins TRBV7-9 and TRBJ1-6; 7 positions match TRBD1. CDR3 length: 15 amino acids. The ends lost 5 bases at V and 10 bases at J; junction bases unmatched: 11. CDR1 SEHNR and CDR2 FQNEAQ come from the germline V gene (reference sequence). The CDR3, as DNA: TGTGCCAGCAGCGACTTGACAGGGAAAAAGTCACCCCTCCACTTT. It codes for CASSDLTGKKSPLHF.

The V call is TRBV19, the J call TRBJ1-6; D is perhaps TRBD1 (6 bases). Germline lookup yields CDR1 LNHDA and CDR2 SQIVND (reference sequence). Deletions cut 3 bases from V and 7 bases from J, with 10 bases between. CDR3 size: 14 residues. The CDR3 region has the DNA TGTGCCAGTAGTATCAGGGACAACAATTCACCCCTCCACTTT. Its protein is CASSIRDNNSPLHF. Using reference TRBV19 and TRBJ1-6 for the parts outside the CDR3, the full variable domain is DGGITQSPKYLFRKEGQNVTLSCEQNLNHDAMYWYRQDPGQGLRLIYYSQIVNDFQKGDIAEGYSVSREKKESFPLTVTSAQKNPTAFYLCASSIRDNNSPLHFGNGTRLTVT.

V is TRBV10-1 and J is TRBJ2-2; TRBD1 matches at 8 bases. Unmatched junction bases numbered 3, after V lost 5 bases and J lost 1 base. The germline V gene encodes CDR1 WNHNN and CDR2 SYGVQD (reference sequence). The CDR3 runs 15 residues. The CDR3 reads CASSSGQGNTGELFF. The CDR3 DNA reads as TGCGCCAGCAGTTCCGGACAGGGGAACACCGGGGAGCTGTTTTTT.

V and J are TRBV28 and TRBJ1-1; TRBD1 aligns across 8 bases. J lost 1 base, V lost 5 bases, and 6 bases had no gene match. Germline V gene data show CDR1 as MDHEN and CDR2 as SYDVKM. The CDR3 contains 15 residues. CDR3 DNA sequence: TGTGCCAGCAGTGGCCAGGGGGCGGGGAACACTGAAGCTTTCTTT. This gives the protein CASSGQGAGNTEAFF.

DNA for the CDR3: TGCGCCAGCAGCGATGACAGGGCTGGGGCCAACGTCCTGACTTTC. Translation gives CASSDDRAGANVLTF. The V gene is TRBV5-1, the J gene TRBJ2-6, with 7 bases fitting TRBD1. The germline gives CDR1 SGHRS, CDR2 YFSETQ. V shed 4 bases, J shed 2 bases, and the junction held 3 bases outside the gene matches. This CDR3 region has 15 residues.

To note about this clone: The same CDR3 arises from other DNA sequences in this sample as well. V usage is TRBV6-1 and J usage is TRBJ1-5, with D hard to call. The CDR3 is 13 amino acids. Germline CDR1 MNHNS, CDR2 SASEGT. Trimming removed 8 bases from V and 2 bases from J, with 10 bases in between. CDR3 in amino acids: CASQSDGNQPQHF. CDR3 in DNA: TGTGCCAGCCAGAGTGATGGCAATCAGCCCCAGCATTTT.

J is TRBJ2-4 and V is TRBV7-6; TRBD2 aligns across 9 bases. The trim removed 0 bases at V and 9 bases at J, leaving 6 bases unmatched. Per germline, CDR1 SGHVS and CDR2 FNYEAQ. The CDR3 has 15 amino acids. This CDR3 reads CASSLASGGVGIQYF. The CDR3, as DNA: TGTGCCAGCAGCTTAGCTAGCGGGGGTGTCGGCATTCAGTACTTC. Together with reference TRBV7-6 and TRBJ2-4, the CDR3 gives the full variable domain: GAGVSQSPRYKVTKRGQDVALRCDPISGHVSLYWYRQALGQGPEFLTYFNYEAQQDKSGLPNDRFSAERPEGSISTLTIQRTEQRDSAMYRCASSLASGGVGIQYFGAGTRLSVL.

This chain links TRBV6-4 with TRBJ2-2; 7 nucleotides align to TRBD2. With V trimmed by 1 base and J by 4 bases, 3 bases remained unmatched. The CDR3 loop spans 15 amino acids. The germline V gene encodes CDR1 MRHNA and CDR2 SNTAGT. The CDR3 sequence: CASSDFGGGTGELFF. As DNA, the CDR3 is TGTGCCAGCAGTGACTTTGGCGGGGGCACCGGGGAGCTGTTTTTT.

This sequence joins TRBV4-1 and TRBJ1-4; TRBD1 might be the D (5 bases). This CDR3 is built from 12 residues. V dropped 4 bases and J dropped 8 bases, with 8 bases sitting between them. The germline gives CDR1 MGHRA, CDR2 YSYEKL. This CDR3 reads CASSRTWEKLFF. CDR3 nucleotides: TGCGCCAGCAGCCGGACATGGGAAAAACTGTTTTTT.

This clone appeared a few times. The gene calls are TRBV14 and TRBJ2-7; 10 bases are a match to TRBD1. V gave up 2 bases and J gave up 7 bases; unmatched junction bases: 8. Germline V gene lookup returns CDR1 SGHDN and CDR2 FVKESK. The CDR3 runs to 15 residues. In DNA form, the CDR3 reads TGTGCCAGCAGCCAACGAGGGACAGGGGTAGGGGAGCAGTACTTC. It translates to CASSQRGTGVGEQYF.

J is TRBJ2-3 and V is TRBV28, with D tentatively TRBD1 (7 bases). This CDR3 spans 15 amino acids. Germline-derived CDR1 and CDR2 are MDHEN and SYDVKM. Deletions cut 7 bases from V and 4 bases from J, with 18 bases between. The CDR3 is CASTPLQGRSDTQYF. The CDR3 DNA reads as TGTGCCAGCACCCCACTACAGGGGAGGTCAGATACGCAGTATTTT.

The V and J genes are TRBV7-9 and TRBJ1-2; D possibly corresponds to TRBD1 (6 bases). The germline V and J ends were trimmed by 4 bases and 4 bases, with 13 bases remaining between them. This CDR3 region has 14 residues. CDR1 is SEHNR, CDR2 FQNEAQ, per germline (reference sequence). The CDR3 here is CASSSRTVGYGYTF. CDR3 sequence (DNA): TGTGCCAGCAGCTCCAGGACAGTGGGCTATGGCTACACCTTC. Together with reference TRBV7-9 and TRBJ1-2, the CDR3 gives the full variable domain: DTGVSQNPRHKITKRGQNVTFRCDPISEHNRLYWYRQTLGQGPEFLTYFQNEAQLEKSRLLSDRFSAERPKGSFSTLEIQRTEQGDSAMYLCASSSRTVGYGYTFGSGTRLTVV.

In regard to this clone: A far larger clone is just one base off, so this is likely a read error. The chain recombines TRBV30 with TRBJ2-4; 7 bases fit TRBD1. Germline V gene lookup returns CDR1 GTSNPN and CDR2 SVGIG (reference sequence). The CDR3 has 14 residues. The junction had 17 bases not matched to a gene; V was cut back by 5 bases and J by 13 bases. The CDR3 DNA is TGTGCCTGGGGGACAGATATCTCCTACAATGAGCAGTACTTC. Protein: CAWGTDISYNEQYF.

This clone was seen once. J is TRBJ2-6 and V is TRBV13, with no clear D. The CDR3 is 15 residues long. CDR1 PRHDT and CDR2 FYEKMQ come from the germline V gene (reference sequence). The V end was cut by 2 bases, the J end by 2 bases, with 7 bases between. CDR3 sequence: CASSLRSAGANVLTF. The CDR3 DNA reads as TGTGCCAGCAGCTTACGAAGTGCTGGGGCCAACGTCCTGACTTTC.

The chain joins TRBV10-3 to TRBJ1-4; D uncertain. Trimming took 2 bases from V and 0 from J, leaving 4 bases between them. The V gene's germline CDR1 is ENHRY and CDR2 SYGVKD. The CDR3 consists of 14 residues. In DNA, the CDR3 is TGTGCCATCAGTGAGGGGGCAACTAATGAAAAACTGTTTTTT. Protein product: CAISEGATNEKLFF.

The chain joins TRBV7-2 to TRBJ1-2; tentative D call: TRBD1 (6 bases). CDR1 is SGHTA, CDR2 FQGNSA, per germline. Trimming cost V 5 bases and J 4 bases, with 11 bases left between them. The CDR3 runs 13 residues. CDR3: CASSVDSLYGYTF. DNA for the CDR3: TGTGCCAGCAGCGTGGACAGCCTCTATGGCTACACCTTC.

This clone has a single count. The gene calls are TRBV5-1 and TRBJ2-5; D remains unclear. The V end lost 0 bases, the J end lost 0 bases, and 3 bases lay between the germline ends. Germline V gene lookup returns CDR1 SGHRS and CDR2 YFSETQ. The CDR3 runs 13 residues. CDR3 region: CASSLDHQETQYF. CDR3 DNA sequence: TGCGCCAGCAGCTTGGACCACCAAGAGACCCAGTACTTC.

The chain is built from TRBV29-1 and TRBJ2-3; weak D call: TRBD1 (5 bases). This CDR3 region has 14 residues. Germline V lookup: CDR1 SQVTM, CDR2 ANQGSEA. Trimming cost V 8 bases and J 7 bases, with 22 bases left between them. CDR3 amino acids: CSLILNNAGNTQYF. CDR3 DNA: TGCAGCCTCATCTTAAACAACGCAGGGAATACGCAGTATTTT.

The chain carries TRBV7-3 and TRBJ2-2; D is unresolved. Trimming stripped 4 bases from V and 8 bases from J, with 8 bases between. There are 12 residues in the CDR3. From germline, CDR1 is SGHTA and CDR2 FQGTGA. As DNA, the CDR3 is TGTGCCAGCAGCTCCGTGGTTGGGGAGCTGTTTTTT. Its translation: CASSSVVGELFF. The variable domain in full, with the rest retrieved from reference TRBV7-3 and TRBJ2-2, is GAGVSQTPSNKVTEKGKYVELRCDPISGHTALYWYRQSLGQGPEFLIYFQGTGAADDSGLPNDRFFAVRPEGSVSTLKIQRTERGDSAVYLCASSSVVGELFFGEGSRLTVL.

This clone was seen only a few times. The chain uses TRBV2 and TRBJ2-5, with TRBD1 matching over 7 bases. V lost 8 bases, J lost 7 bases, and 7 bases stayed unmatched. Looked up from germline, CDR1 is SNHLY and CDR2 is FYNNEI. The CDR3 covers 12 residues. The CDR3 reads CASERQGRTQYF. CDR3 DNA sequence: TGTGCCAGCGAACGACAGGGCAGGACCCAGTACTTC. The whole variable domain, remainder taken from reference TRBV2 and TRBJ2-5, is EPEVTQTPSHQVTQMGQEVILRCVPISNHLYFYWYRQILGQKVEFLVSFYNNEISEKSEIFDDQFSVERPDGSNFTLKIRSTKLEDSAMYFCASERQGRTQYFGPGTRLLVL.

Here the CDR3 reads CASSLLRGGVRGTEAFF. CDR3 bases: TGTGCCAGCAGCTTACTCAGGGGTGGTGTCAGGGGCACTGAAGCTTTCTTT. The rearrangement uses TRBV11-2 and TRBJ1-1, with D possibly being TRBD1 (6 bases). V shed 2 bases and J shed 4 bases, with 20 bases lying between them. CDR1 SGHAT and CDR2 FQNNGV come from the germline V gene. This CDR3 comprises 17 residues.

This chain joins TRBV7-7 and TRBJ2-1; 12 nucleotides line up with TRBD1. Germline V lookup: CDR1 SSHAT, CDR2 FNYEAQ (reference sequence). The CDR3 runs 15 residues. V lost 2 bases to trimming and J lost 8 bases; unmatched junction nucleotides: 4. The CDR3 bases are TGTGCCAGCAGCTTAACCGGGACAGGGGGCTATGAGCAGTTCTTC. Protein sequence: CASSLTGTGGYEQFF.

The V and J genes are TRBV9 and TRBJ2-7; the match to TRBD2 covers 7 bases. Germline V gives CDR1 SGDLS, CDR2 YYNGEE. The trim removed 3 bases at V and 3 bases at J, leaving 9 bases unmatched. The CDR3 runs 15 residues. The chain's CDR3 is CASSATGGAYYEQYF. CDR3 DNA sequence: TGTGCCAGCAGCGCCACGGGGGGAGCTTACTACGAGCAGTACTTC.

The chain joins TRBV7-9 to TRBJ1-4; 8 nucleotides line up with TRBD1. The junction had 7 bases not matched to a gene; V was cut back by 6 bases and J by 7 bases. This CDR3 is built from 14 residues. Germline V gene data show CDR1 as SEHNR and CDR2 as FQNEAQ (reference sequence). The CDR3 DNA reads TGTGCCAGCAGGGAGACAGGGGCGGGTGAAAAACTGTTTTTT. Its translation is CASRETGAGEKLFF.